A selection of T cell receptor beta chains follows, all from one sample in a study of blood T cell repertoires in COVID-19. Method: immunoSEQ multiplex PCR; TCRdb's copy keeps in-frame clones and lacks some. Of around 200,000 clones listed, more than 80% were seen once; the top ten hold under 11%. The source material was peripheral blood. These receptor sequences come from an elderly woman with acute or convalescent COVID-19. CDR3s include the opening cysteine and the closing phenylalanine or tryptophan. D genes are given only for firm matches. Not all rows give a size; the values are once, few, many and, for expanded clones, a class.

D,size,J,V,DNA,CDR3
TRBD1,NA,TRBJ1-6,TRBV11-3,TGTGCCAGCAGTTTGGGACAGTGGGACCGTCGCTCCTATAATTCACCCCTCCACTTT,CASSLGQWDRRSYNSPLHF
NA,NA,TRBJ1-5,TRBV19,TGTGCCAGTAGTATGAGCAGGGTAGCGCCCCAGCATTTT,CASSMSRVAPQHF
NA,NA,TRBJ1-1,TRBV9,TGTGCCAGCAGCCGCACAGAACAGGGAACTGAAGCTTTCTTT,CASSRTEQGTEAFF
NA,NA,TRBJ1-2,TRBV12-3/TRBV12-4,TGTGCCAGCAGTTTATCGGAGGAGGCTGGCTACACCTTC,CASSLSEEAGYTF
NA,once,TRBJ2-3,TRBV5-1,TGCGCCAGCAGCTTGAACGGGATTGTGGCAGATACGCAGTATTTT,CASSLNGIVADTQYF
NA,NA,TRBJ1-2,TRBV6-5,TGTGCCAGCAGTTACCTGAGGAGCCGGATTAACTATGGCTACACCTTC,CASSYLRSRINYGYTF
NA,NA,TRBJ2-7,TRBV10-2,TGCGCCAGCAGTTCCAGGCTTCGCGACGAGCAGTACTTC,CASSSRLRDEQYF
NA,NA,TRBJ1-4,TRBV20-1,TGCAGTGCTTTTCTGAATGAAAAACTGTTTTTT,CSAFLNEKLFF
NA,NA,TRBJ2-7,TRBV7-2,TGTGCCAGCAGCTTAGGCGGGGCCTCCTACGAGCAGTACTTC,CASSLGGASYEQYF
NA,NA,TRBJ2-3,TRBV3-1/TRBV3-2,TGTGCCAGCAGCCAAGCATACAGGGCCGCAGATACGCAGTATTTT,CASSQAYRAADTQYF
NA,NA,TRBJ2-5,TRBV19,TGTGCCAGTAGTATATTGGGGGCCGAGTGGGAGACCCAGTACTTC,CASSILGAEWETQYF
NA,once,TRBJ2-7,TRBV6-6,TGTGCCAGTAGTTACTCTCCGGGGGTCTACGAGCAGTACTTC,CASSYSPGVYEQYF
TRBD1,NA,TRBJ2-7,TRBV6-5,TGTGCCAGCAGTTACTCGAGAGACAGGGGCTACGAGCAGTACTTC,CASSYSRDRGYEQYF
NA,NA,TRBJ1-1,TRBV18,TGTGCCAGCTCACCACCGGCAGGCCGAAGGACTGAAGCTTTCTTT,CASSPPAGRRTEAFF
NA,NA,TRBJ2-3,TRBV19,TGTGCCAGTAGTATAGGGTCCCAGAGCACAGATACGCAGTATTTT,CASSIGSQSTDTQYF
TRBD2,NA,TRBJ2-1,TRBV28,TGTGCCAGCAGTTTAACGGGGACTACTCCCTTCTACAATGAGCAGTTCTTC,CASSLTGTTPFYNEQFF